This TCR beta chain comes out of a study of response to subunit inactivated influenza vaccine. This clonotype came up a few times. What it recognizes is unknown. Trimming took off 6 bases at V and 4 bases at J, with 11 bases between the two ends. Germline CDR1 and CDR2: SGHTA and FQGNSA. This CDR3 region has 13 residues. Whole-study results and caveats: Authors suggested few new T cells are recruited by each seasonal influenza vaccination.

TCRdb re-called the RT-PCR reads through MiXCR, storing one row per CDR3 protein. The sample contains hundreds of thousands of distinct CDR3 sequences, approximately 15% of which appear only once. The genes are TRBV7-2 and TRBJ2-3, with a tentative D call TRBD2 (5 bases). The sequences come from PBMCs from blood, collected 14 days before vaccination. This clonotype was sampled from a man aged 45-65 years who received an inactivated influenza vaccine. The chain's CDR3 is CASRRRAADTQYF. CDR3 nucleotide sequence: TGTGCCAGCAGAAGGCGGGCGGCAGATACGCAGTATTTT.